These 32 T cell receptor beta chains were all obtained from the same sample, sequenced in a study of blood T cell repertoires in COVID-19. Data came from immunoSEQ multiplex PCR; TCRdb stores just in-frame clones and leaves some out. The table has some 160,000 clones, 78% seen once. The sequenced sample consisted of peripheral blood. These receptors originate from a woman aged 80 or older with acute or convalescent COVID-19.

The sample holds a few counts of this clone. The chain uses TRBV30 and TRBJ1-2; D not resolved. The V end was cut by 0 bases, the J end by 14 bases, with 13 bases between. Germline values: CDR1 GTSNPN, CDR2 SVGIG (reference sequence). The CDR3 covers 11 residues. In DNA, the CDR3 is TGTGCCTGGAGTGTCGGGGATGCGGGGACCTTC. It is translated as CAWSVGDAGTF.

This chain uses TRBV4-1 with TRBJ1-6; no definite D call. Trimming left V 4 bases short and J 3 bases short, with 10 bases between. The CDR3 consists of 15 residues. Per germline, CDR1 MGHRA and CDR2 YSYEKL. Here the CDR3 reads CASSPYSLYNSPLHF. The CDR3 DNA follows: TGCGCCAGCAGCCCCTACTCCCTCTATAATTCACCCCTCCACTTT.

Comments on this clone: Other DNA variants within this sample encode the same CDR3. V usage is TRBV7-9 and J usage is TRBJ1-4; a weak D match, TRBD1 (5 bases). The CDR3 length is 14 residues. Trimming left V 1 base short and J 7 bases short, with 10 bases between. Germline-derived CDR1 and CDR2 are SEHNR and FQNEAQ (reference sequence). Written as DNA, the CDR3 is TGTGCCAGCAGCTTAGGCCAGGGAGGTGAAAAACTGTTTTTT. Translated, it gives CASSLGQGGEKLFF.

V usage is TRBV19 and J usage is TRBJ1-2; a weak D match, TRBD1 (5 bases). V lost 7 bases to trimming and J lost 4 bases, with 10 bases between them. The length of the CDR3 is 12 residues. The germline gives CDR1 LNHDA, CDR2 SQIVND (reference sequence). The CDR3 is CASTGGIYGYTF. In nucleotides, the CDR3 is TGTGCCAGTACGGGGGGAATCTATGGCTACACCTTC.

This clone has only a few counts. This chain uses TRBV5-6 with TRBJ1-5; the D gene is possibly TRBD1 (5 bases). CDR3 length: 16 amino acids. Germline CDR1 is SGHDT and CDR2 is YYEEEE. The ends were cut back, 4 bases at V and 4 bases at J, with 18 bases in the middle. The CDR3 loop reads CASSPSTGGRNQPQHF. The CDR3 bases are TGTGCCAGCAGCCCCTCCACGGGGGGACGGAATCAGCCCCAGCATTTT.

This sequence joins TRBV2 and TRBJ1-1; 7 positions agree with TRBD1. The trim removed 5 bases at V and 2 bases at J, leaving 5 bases unmatched. This CDR3 region has 14 residues. CDR1 and CDR2 from the germline V gene are SNHLY and FYNNEI. The chain's CDR3 is CASSSRQGNTEAFF. CDR3 sequence (DNA): TGTGCCAGCAGTTCCCGACAGGGAAACACTGAAGCTTTCTTT.

Turning to this clone: At one boundary the junction diverges from the germline segment, which might be a read error. This rearrangement joins TRBV5-1 to TRBJ2-5, with a possible D match to TRBD1 (5 bases). This CDR3 is 15 amino acids long. Germline loops: CDR1 SGHRS, CDR2 YFSETQ. CDR3 sequence (DNA): TGCGCCAGCAGCTACCTGGACAAGCTACAAGGGACCCAGTACTTC. Amino acids: CASSYLDKLQGTQYF.

The chain links TRBV30 to TRBJ1-5; 8 bases map to TRBD1. CDR3 length: 16 residues. J was trimmed by 2 bases and V by 1 base; bases with no gene match: 7. Germline lookup yields CDR1 GTSNPN and CDR2 SVGIG (reference sequence). As DNA, the CDR3 is TGTGCCTGGAGTGGAACCCCAGGGGGCCGCAATCAGCCCCAGCATTTT. It encodes CAWSGTPGGRNQPQHF.

V and J are TRBV9 and TRBJ2-7; D is possibly TRBD2 (6 bases). Trimming removed 1 base from V and 2 bases from J, with 10 bases in between. Germline CDR1 reads SGDLS; CDR2 reads YYNGEE. This CDR3 contains 14 residues. The CDR3 is CASSVTGSPYEQYF. The CDR3 region has the DNA TGTGCCAGCAGCGTAACCGGGAGTCCCTACGAGCAGTACTTC.

The chain has TRBV28 and TRBJ2-1, with 9 bases fitting TRBD1. The CDR3 loop spans 15 amino acids. Germline V lookup: CDR1 MDHEN, CDR2 SYDVKM. J lost 6 bases, V lost 7 bases, and 10 bases had no gene match. CDR3 in amino acids: CASNTFGTGINEQFF. CDR3 nucleotides: TGTGCCAGCAACACCTTCGGGACAGGGATCAATGAGCAGTTCTTC.

V is TRBV30 and J is TRBJ1-2; TRBD1 agrees at 7 bases. Germline V gene sequence: CDR1 GTSNPN, CDR2 SVGIG (reference sequence). After removal of 5 bases from V and 8 bases from J, the junction contained 8 bases not matched to a gene. The CDR3 length is 12 residues. CDR3 sequence: CAWATGRGGYTF. The CDR3 nucleotides are TGTGCCTGGGCGACAGGGAGAGGAGGCTACACCTTC.

The V and J genes are TRBV4-2 and TRBJ1-3; D is possibly TRBD1 (5 bases). The CDR3 is 17 amino acids. CDR1 LGHNA and CDR2 YNFKEQ come from the germline V gene. Trimming took off 4 bases at V and 0 bases at J, with 16 bases between the two ends. The CDR3 here is CASSRDSHLNSGNTIYF. For the CDR3, the DNA is TGTGCCAGCAGCCGCGACAGCCACCTTAACTCTGGAAACACCATATATTTT.

V and J are TRBV10-2 and TRBJ2-4; D gene unclear. CDR1 and CDR2 from the germline V gene are WSHSY and SAAADI. Trimming pared 7 bases from V and 1 base from J, leaving 8 bases between. There are 13 residues in the CDR3. CDR3 region: CASKELAKNIQYF. The DNA of the CDR3 is TGCGCCAGCAAGGAGCTCGCCAAAAACATTCAGTACTTC.

The CDR3 DNA reads TGCGCCAGCAGCTTGGGAGTGGGGGCCCAAGAGACCCAGTACTTC. This sequence encodes CASSLGVGAQETQYF. This chain connects TRBV5-1 to TRBJ2-5, with D perhaps TRBD1 (6 bases). Between the trimmed V and J ends, which lost 0 bases and 1 base, there was a span of 10 bases. Germline loops: CDR1 SGHRS, CDR2 YFSETQ. The CDR3 covers 15 residues.

The rearrangement joins TRBV4-1 to TRBJ2-7, with TRBD1 matching over 7 bases. Germline V gene sequence: CDR1 MGHRA, CDR2 YSYEKL. The V and J ends lost 1 base and 6 bases, in that order; junction bases with no gene match: 3. CDR3 size: 13 residues. The CDR3 DNA reads as TGCGCCAGCAGCCAAGGAGAGGGGGCCGAGCAGTACTTC. Its translation is CASSQGEGAEQYF.

This rearrangement joins TRBV2 to TRBJ2-1, with 7 bases that match TRBD1. With V trimmed by 5 bases and J by 7 bases, 11 bases remained unmatched. This CDR3 is 15 amino acids long. Per the germline V gene, CDR1 is SNHLY and CDR2 is FYNNEI. CDR3 residues: CASSITGQIPNEQFF. The DNA of the CDR3 is TGTGCCAGCAGTATCACGGGACAGATTCCAAATGAGCAGTTCTTC.

This rearrangement joins TRBV15 to TRBJ1-6; 10 nucleotides agree with TRBD1. Germline V gives CDR1 LNHNV, CDR2 YYDKDF (reference sequence). Unmatched junction bases numbered 3, after V lost 4 bases and J lost 9 bases. The CDR3 has 14 amino acids. CDR3 sequence: CATSKGQGLSPLHF. Here the CDR3 DNA reads TGTGCCACCAGCAAGGGACAGGGGCTTTCACCCCTCCACTTT.

The chain is built from TRBV30 and TRBJ1-1, with D unresolved. The CDR3 spans 12 residues. The V and J ends lost 2 bases and 0 bases respectively, with 4 bases between them. Germline CDR1 GTSNPN, CDR2 SVGIG (reference sequence). The CDR3 DNA follows: TGTGCCTGGAGTTTCATGAACACTGAAGCTTTCTTT. This encodes CAWSFMNTEAFF.

The chain combines TRBV24-1 with TRBJ2-3; no clear D. The CDR3 has 11 residues. Germline CDR1 is KGHDR and CDR2 is SFDVKD. V gave up 7 bases and J gave up 5 bases, with 6 bases separating them. The chain's CDR3 is CATSSGDTQYF. CDR3 sequence (DNA): TGTGCCACCAGCTCGGGAGATACGCAGTATTTT.

For the CDR3, the DNA is TGCGCCAGCAGCTTGACCAGTGCAGGGGCCAACGTCCTGACTTTC. This translates into CASSLTSAGANVLTF. The V gene is TRBV5-1, the J gene TRBJ2-6; D unclear. CDR1 is SGHRS and CDR2 is YFSETQ in the germline V gene. The CDR3 is 15 amino acids. V lost 1 base to trimming and J lost 4 bases, with 9 bases between them.

V and J are TRBV9 and TRBJ2-1, with 9 bases lining up with TRBD1. CDR3 length: 16 amino acids. V shed 0 bases and J 5 bases; nucleotides not matched to a gene: 6. CDR1 is SGDLS and CDR2 is YYNGEE in the germline V gene. The CDR3: CASSVAFGTGNNEQFF. CDR3 DNA: TGTGCCAGCAGCGTAGCTTTCGGGACAGGGAACAATGAGCAGTTCTTC.

This clone was detected a few times. This rearrangement joins TRBV28 to TRBJ1-2; 8 nucleotides match TRBD1. J was trimmed by 4 bases and V by 7 bases; bases with no gene match: 20. The CDR3 is 18 amino acids. Germline CDR1 is MDHEN and CDR2 is SYDVKM. The CDR3 DNA reads TGTGCCAGCACAACCACAGGGGGAGTTCACTTGCGGGCCTATGGCTACACCTTC. Translating it yields CASTTTGGVHLRAYGYTF.

In this sample, this clone turned up once. The chain couples TRBV7-9 to TRBJ2-1, with TRBD2 identical over 9 bases. Germline CDR1 SEHNR, CDR2 FQNEAQ (reference sequence). Trimming at V came to 5 bases and at J to 10 bases, leaving 15 bases not matched to a gene. This CDR3 contains 16 residues. CDR3 nucleotides: TGTGCCAGCAGCGTTCGCGGGGGGGGCACCGTCCGGGAGCAGTTCTTC. Encoded protein: CASSVRGGGTVREQFF.

J is TRBJ2-7 and V is TRBV4-1; TRBD1 matches 9 bases. The CDR3 is made up of 16 amino acids. Germline-derived CDR1 and CDR2 are MGHRA and YSYEKL. V lost 0 bases, J lost 2 bases, and 5 bases stayed unmatched. CDR3 in amino acids: CASSQDWTGVAYEQYF. The CDR3 DNA reads as TGCGCCAGCAGCCAAGATTGGACAGGGGTAGCCTACGAGCAGTACTTC.

The CDR3 DNA follows: TGTGCCAGCAGCCCCCAGGCGACAGATACGCAGTATTTT. It translates to CASSPQATDTQYF. The chain carries TRBV3-1 (or the pseudogene TRBV3-2) and TRBJ2-3, with no clear D. This CDR3 contains 13 residues. CDR1 is LGHDT and CDR2 is YNNKEL in the germline V gene (reference sequence). V lost 4 bases to trimming and J lost 3 bases, with 8 bases between them.

V usage is TRBV6-5 and J usage is TRBJ2-3, with 8 bases identical to TRBD2. The junction had 5 bases not matched to a gene; V was cut back by 2 bases and J by 4 bases. The CDR3 contains 15 residues. Germline CDR1 reads MNHEY; CDR2 reads SVGAGI. The CDR3 here is CASSYEVAGSDTQYF. Here the CDR3 DNA reads TGTGCCAGCAGTTACGAGGTAGCGGGGTCAGATACGCAGTATTTT.

The chain is built from TRBV29-1 and TRBJ2-5, with 9 bases lining up with TRBD2. The CDR3 contains 14 residues. Germline CDR1 is SQVTM and CDR2 is ANQGSEA. V trimming: 4 bases; J trimming: 2 bases; junction bases outside the gene matches: 5. The CDR3 bases are TGCAGCGTTGTCCTAGCGGGGATACAAGAGACCCAGTACTTC. Protein product: CSVVLAGIQETQYF.

The V call is TRBV7-8, the J call TRBJ2-2; TRBD1 agrees at 7 bases. V shed 5 bases and J 1 base; nucleotides not matched to a gene: 1. The CDR3 extends over 14 amino acids. CDR1 SGHVS and CDR2 FQNEAQ come from the germline V gene. The DNA of the CDR3 is TGTGCCAGCAGCCACAGGGGGAACACCGGGGAGCTGTTTTTT. Its protein is CASSHRGNTGELFF. Variable domain in full (rest from reference TRBV7-8 and TRBJ2-2): GAGVSQSPRYKVAKRGQDVALRCDPISGHVSLFWYQQALGQGPEFLTYFQNEAQLDKSGLPSDRFFAERPEGSVSTLKIQRTQQEDSAVYLCASSHRGNTGELFFGEGSRLTVL.

Here the CDR3 reads CASSFGDGLRQYF. The CDR3 nucleotides read TGTGCCAGCAGTTTCGGTGACGGACTTAGGCAGTATTTT. This sequence joins TRBV27 and TRBJ2-3, with a tentative D call TRBD2 (5 bases). Germline V gives CDR1 MNHEY, CDR2 SMNVEV (reference sequence). Trimming left V 3 bases short and J 11 bases short, with 15 bases between. There are 13 residues in the CDR3.

The V and J genes are TRBV2 and TRBJ2-2; D uncertain. CDR1 and CDR2 from the germline V gene are SNHLY and FYNNEI. V lost 6 bases, J lost 1 base, and 9 bases lay in between. The CDR3 runs 14 residues. For the CDR3, the DNA is TGTGCCAGCAGGCCGACGGGGAACACCGGGGAGCTGTTTTTT. Translated: CASRPTGNTGELFF.

The genes are TRBV7-9 and TRBJ1-5, with D possibly matching TRBD1 (5 bases). V shed 5 bases and J shed 3 bases, with 26 bases lying between them. Germline CDR1 and CDR2: SEHNR and FQNEAQ (reference sequence). CDR3 length: 19 residues. The CDR3 sequence: CASSAGGIGERYSNQPQHF. The CDR3, as DNA: TGTGCCAGCAGCGCTGGGGGGATCGGGGAGAGGTATTCCAATCAGCCCCAGCATTTT.

This clone was counted a single time. The chain employs TRBV5-1 and TRBJ2-1; 14 nucleotides line up with TRBD2. Germline loops: CDR1 SGHRS, CDR2 YFSETQ. Trimming at V came to 4 bases and at J to 9 bases, leaving 3 bases not matched to a gene. The CDR3 totals 14 residues. CDR3 DNA: TGCGCCAGCAGCCCGGGACTAGCGGGGGTTGAGCAGTTCTTC. Its translation: CASSPGLAGVEQFF.